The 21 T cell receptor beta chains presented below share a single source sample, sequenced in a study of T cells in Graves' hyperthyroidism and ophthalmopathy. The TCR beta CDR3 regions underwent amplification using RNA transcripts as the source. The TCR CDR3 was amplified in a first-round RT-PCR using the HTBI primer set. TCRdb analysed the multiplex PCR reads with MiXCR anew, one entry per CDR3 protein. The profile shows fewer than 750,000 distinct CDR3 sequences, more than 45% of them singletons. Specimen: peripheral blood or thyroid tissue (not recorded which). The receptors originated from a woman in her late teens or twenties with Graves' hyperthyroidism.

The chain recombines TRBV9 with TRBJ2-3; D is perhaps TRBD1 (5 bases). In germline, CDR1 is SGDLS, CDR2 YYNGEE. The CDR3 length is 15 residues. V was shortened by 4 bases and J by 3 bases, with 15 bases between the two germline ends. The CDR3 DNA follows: TGTGCCAGCAGCCAAGACCCAGGGCGGACAGATACGCAGTATTTT. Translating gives CASSQDPGRTDTQYF.

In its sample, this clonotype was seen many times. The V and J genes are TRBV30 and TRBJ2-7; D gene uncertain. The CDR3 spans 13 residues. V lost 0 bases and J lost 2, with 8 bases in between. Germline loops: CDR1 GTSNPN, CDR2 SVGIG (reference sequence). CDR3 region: CAWSVPAAYEQYF. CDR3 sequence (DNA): TGTGCCTGGAGTGTACCGGCAGCCTACGAGCAGTACTTC.

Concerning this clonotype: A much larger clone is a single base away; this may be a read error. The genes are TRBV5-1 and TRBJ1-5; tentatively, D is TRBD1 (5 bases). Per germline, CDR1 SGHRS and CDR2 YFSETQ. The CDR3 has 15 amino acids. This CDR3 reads CASSPLGVRNQPQHF. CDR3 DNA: TGTGCCAGCTCACCACTAGGGGTTCGCAATCAGCCCCAGCATTTT.

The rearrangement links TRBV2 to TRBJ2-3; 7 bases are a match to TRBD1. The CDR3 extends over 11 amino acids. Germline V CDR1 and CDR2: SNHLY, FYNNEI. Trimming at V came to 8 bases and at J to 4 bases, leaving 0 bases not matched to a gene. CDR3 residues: CASDRADTQYF. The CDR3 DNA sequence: TGTGCCAGCGACAGGGCAGATACGCAGTATTTT.

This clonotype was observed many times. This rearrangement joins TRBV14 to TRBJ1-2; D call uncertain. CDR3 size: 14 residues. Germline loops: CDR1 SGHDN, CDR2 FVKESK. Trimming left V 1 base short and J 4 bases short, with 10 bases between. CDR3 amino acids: CASSQGPGAYGYTF. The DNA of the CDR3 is TGTGCCAGCAGCCAAGGGCCAGGTGCCTATGGCTACACCTTC.

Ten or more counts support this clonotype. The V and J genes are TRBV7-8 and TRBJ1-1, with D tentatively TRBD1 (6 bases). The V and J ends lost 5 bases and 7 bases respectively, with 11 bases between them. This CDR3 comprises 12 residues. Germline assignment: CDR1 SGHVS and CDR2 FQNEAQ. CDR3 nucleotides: TGTGCCAGCAGCACGGACAGCTTTGAAGCTTTCTTT. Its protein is CASSTDSFEAFF. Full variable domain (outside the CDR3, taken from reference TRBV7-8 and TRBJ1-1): GAGVSQSPRYKVAKRGQDVALRCDPISGHVSLFWYQQALGQGPEFLTYFQNEAQLDKSGLPSDRFFAERPEGSVSTLKIQRTQQEDSAVYLCASSTDSFEAFFGQGTRLTVV.

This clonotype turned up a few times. CDR3 residues: CASSWGGAFNSPLHF. The CDR3 DNA is TGTGCCAGCAGCTGGGGGGGGGCATTTAATTCACCCCTCCACTTT. The genes are TRBV27 and TRBJ1-6, with D possibly matching TRBD1 (6 bases). Per germline, CDR1 MNHEY and CDR2 SMNVEV (reference sequence). The CDR3 has 15 amino acids. Trimming stripped 6 bases from V and 6 bases from J, with 15 bases between.

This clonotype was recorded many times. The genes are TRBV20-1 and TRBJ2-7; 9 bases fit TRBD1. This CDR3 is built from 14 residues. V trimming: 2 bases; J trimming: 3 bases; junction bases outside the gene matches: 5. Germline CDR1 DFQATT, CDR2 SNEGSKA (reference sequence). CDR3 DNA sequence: TGCAGTGCTAGATCTGGGACAGGGCTCTACGAGCAGTACTTC. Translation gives CSARSGTGLYEQYF.

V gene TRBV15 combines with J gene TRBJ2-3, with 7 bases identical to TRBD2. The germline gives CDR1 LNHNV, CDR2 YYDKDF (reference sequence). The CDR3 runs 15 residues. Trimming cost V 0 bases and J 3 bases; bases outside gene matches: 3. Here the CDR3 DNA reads TGTGCCACCAGCAGAGATCAAGCGGGAACAGATACGCAGTATTTT. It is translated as CATSRDQAGTDTQYF.

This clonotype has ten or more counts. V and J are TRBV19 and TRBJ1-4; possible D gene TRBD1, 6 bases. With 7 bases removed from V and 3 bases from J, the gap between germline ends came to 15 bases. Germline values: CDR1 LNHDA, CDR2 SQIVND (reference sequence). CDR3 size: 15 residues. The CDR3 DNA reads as TGTGCCAGTAAGCAGGGGCTTGCGCCTAATGAAAAACTGTTTTTT. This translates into CASKQGLAPNEKLFF.

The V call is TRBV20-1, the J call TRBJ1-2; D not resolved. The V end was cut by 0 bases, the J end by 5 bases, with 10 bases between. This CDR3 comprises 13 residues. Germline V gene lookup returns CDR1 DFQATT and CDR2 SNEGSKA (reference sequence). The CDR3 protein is CSAREGMEYGYTF. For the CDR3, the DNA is TGCAGTGCTAGAGAGGGTATGGAGTATGGCTACACCTTC.

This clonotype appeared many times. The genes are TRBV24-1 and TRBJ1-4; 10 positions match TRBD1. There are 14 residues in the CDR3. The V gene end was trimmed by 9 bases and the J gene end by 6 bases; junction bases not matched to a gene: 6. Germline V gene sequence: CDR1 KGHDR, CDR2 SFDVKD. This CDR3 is CATGTGTGDEKLFF. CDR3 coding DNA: TGTGCCACCGGAACCGGGACAGGGGATGAAAAACTGTTTTTT.

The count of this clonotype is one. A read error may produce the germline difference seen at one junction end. In DNA form, the CDR3 reads TGCAGCGCTAGAGATTTATCGAGCGTCTTCTACGAGCAGTACTTC. Its translation is CSARDLSSVFYEQYF. The chain combines TRBV20-1 with TRBJ2-7; D not resolved. Germline-derived CDR1 and CDR2 are DFQATT and SNEGSKA (reference sequence). This CDR3 has 15 residues.

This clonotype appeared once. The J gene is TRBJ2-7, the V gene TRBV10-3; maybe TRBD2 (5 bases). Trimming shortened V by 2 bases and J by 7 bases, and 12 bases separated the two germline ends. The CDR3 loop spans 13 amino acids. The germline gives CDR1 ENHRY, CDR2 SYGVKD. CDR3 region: CAISEEGVGEQYF. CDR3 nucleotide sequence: TGTGCCATCAGTGAGGAGGGAGTAGGGGAGCAGTACTTC.

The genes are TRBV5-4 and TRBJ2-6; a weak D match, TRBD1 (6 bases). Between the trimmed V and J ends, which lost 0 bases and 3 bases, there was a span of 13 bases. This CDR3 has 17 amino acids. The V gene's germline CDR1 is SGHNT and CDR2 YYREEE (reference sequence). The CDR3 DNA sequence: TGTGCCAGCAGCTTGGAGACAGGCCACTATGGGGCCAACGTCCTGACTTTC. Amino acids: CASSLETGHYGANVLTF. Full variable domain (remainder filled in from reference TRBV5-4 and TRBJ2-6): ETGVTQSPTHLIKTRGQQVTLRCSSQSGHNTVSWYQQALGQGPQFIFQYYREEENGRGNFPPRFSGLQFPNYSSELNVNALELDDSALYLCASSLETGHYGANVLTFGAGSRLTVL.

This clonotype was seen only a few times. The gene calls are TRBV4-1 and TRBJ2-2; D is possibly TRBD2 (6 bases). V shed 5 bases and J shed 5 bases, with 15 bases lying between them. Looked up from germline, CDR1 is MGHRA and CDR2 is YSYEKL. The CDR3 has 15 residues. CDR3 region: CASSDLPGVTGELFF. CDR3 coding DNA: TGCGCCAGCAGCGATCTACCGGGGGTAACCGGGGAGCTGTTTTTT.

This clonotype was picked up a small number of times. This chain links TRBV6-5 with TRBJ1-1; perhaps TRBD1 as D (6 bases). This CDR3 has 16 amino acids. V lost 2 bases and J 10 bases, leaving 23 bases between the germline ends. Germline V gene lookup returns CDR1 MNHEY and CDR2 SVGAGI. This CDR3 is CASSYEGEEGPGGAFF. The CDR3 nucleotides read TGTGCCAGCAGTTACGAGGGGGAGGAAGGCCCCGGGGGAGCTTTCTTT.

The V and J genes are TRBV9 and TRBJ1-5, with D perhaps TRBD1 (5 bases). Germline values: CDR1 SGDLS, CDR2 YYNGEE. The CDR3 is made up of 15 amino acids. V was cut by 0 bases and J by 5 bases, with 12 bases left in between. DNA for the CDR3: TGTGCCAGCAGCGTAGGGGCGGACATCTATCAGCCCCAGCATTTT. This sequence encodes CASSVGADIYQPQHF.

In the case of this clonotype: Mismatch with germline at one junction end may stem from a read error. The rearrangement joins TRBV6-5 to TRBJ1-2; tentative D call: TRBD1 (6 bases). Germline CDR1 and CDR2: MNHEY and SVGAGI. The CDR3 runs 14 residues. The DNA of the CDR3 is TGTGCCAGCAGTTGGACAGCGTCTAACTATGGCCACACCTTT. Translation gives CASSWTASNYGHTF.

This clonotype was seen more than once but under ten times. The CDR3 DNA sequence: TGTGCCAGCAGCCAGGCTGGGTCTGCTAATCAGCCCCAGCATTTT. Protein product: CASSQAGSANQPQHF. The V call is TRBV4-2, the J call TRBJ1-5; unclear D gene. There are 15 residues in the CDR3. From germline, CDR1 is LGHNA and CDR2 YNFKEQ. The V end was cut by 3 bases, the J end by 4 bases, with 13 bases between.

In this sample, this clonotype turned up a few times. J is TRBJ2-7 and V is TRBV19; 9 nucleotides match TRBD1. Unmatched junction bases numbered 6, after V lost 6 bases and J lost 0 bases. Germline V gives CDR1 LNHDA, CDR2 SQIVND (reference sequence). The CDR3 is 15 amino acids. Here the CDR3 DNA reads TGTGCCAGTAGACGGACAGGGGATAGCTCCTACGAGCAGTACTTC. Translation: CASRRTGDSSYEQYF.